The clone carrying this T cell receptor (beta chain) was seen a handful of times. These data belong to a study of blood T cell repertoires in COVID-19. TCRdb's table, derived via immunoSEQ multiplex PCR, lists solely in-frame clones and lacks some. The repertoire includes some 120,000 clones, around 86% of them detected once, and 20% to 30% sits in the top ten. The CDR3 totals 15 residues. CDR1 is LGHNA, CDR2 YSLEER, per germline. With V trimmed by 4 bases and J by 4 bases, 6 bases remained unmatched. This TCR came from a woman of 80 years or more with acute or convalescent COVID-19. Sequenced input: peripheral blood. The V call is TRBV4-3, the J call TRBJ1-2; the match to TRBD1 covers 10 bases. Here the CDR3 reads CASSRAGQGSYGYTF. CDR3 bases: TGCGCCAGCAGCCGTGCGGGACAGGGGTCCTATGGCTACACCTTC.